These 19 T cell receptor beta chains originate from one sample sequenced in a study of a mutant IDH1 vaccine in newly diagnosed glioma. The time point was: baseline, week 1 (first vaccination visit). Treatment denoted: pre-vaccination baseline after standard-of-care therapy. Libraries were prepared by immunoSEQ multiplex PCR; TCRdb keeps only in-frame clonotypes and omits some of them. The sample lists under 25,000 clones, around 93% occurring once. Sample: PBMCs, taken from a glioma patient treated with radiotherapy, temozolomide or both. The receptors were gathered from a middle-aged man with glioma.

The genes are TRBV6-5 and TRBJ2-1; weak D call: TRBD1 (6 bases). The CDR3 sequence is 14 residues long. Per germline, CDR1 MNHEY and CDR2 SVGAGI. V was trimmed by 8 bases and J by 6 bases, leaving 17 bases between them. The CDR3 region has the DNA TGTGCCAGCGGATCACCAGGGGCTCGCAATGAGCAGTTCTTC. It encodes CASGSPGARNEQFF.

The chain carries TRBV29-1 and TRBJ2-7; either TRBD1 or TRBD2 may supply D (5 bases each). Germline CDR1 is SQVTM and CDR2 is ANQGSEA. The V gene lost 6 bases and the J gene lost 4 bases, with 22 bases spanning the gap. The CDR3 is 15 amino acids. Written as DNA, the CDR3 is TGCAGCGTGCACTTAGGGACGCTGCCGACTTACGAGCAGTACTTC. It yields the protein CSVHLGTLPTYEQYF.

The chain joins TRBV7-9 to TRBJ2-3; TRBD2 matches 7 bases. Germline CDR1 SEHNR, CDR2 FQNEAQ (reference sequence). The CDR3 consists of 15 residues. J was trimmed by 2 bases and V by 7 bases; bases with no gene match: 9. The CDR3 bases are TGTGCCAGCACCCACGGACTAGGAAACACAGATACGCAGTATTTT. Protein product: CASTHGLGNTDTQYF.

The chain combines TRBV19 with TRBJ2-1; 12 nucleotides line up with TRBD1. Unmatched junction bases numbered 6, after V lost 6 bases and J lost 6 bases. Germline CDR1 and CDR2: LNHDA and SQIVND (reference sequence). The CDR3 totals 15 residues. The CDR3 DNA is TGTGCCAGTAGCCCGGGACAGGGGGCAGGCAATGAGCAGTTCTTC. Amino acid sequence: CASSPGQGAGNEQFF.

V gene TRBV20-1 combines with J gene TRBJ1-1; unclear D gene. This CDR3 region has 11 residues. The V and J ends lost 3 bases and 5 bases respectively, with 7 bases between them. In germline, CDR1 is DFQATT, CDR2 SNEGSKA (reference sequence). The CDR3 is CSARFLTEAFF. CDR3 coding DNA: TGCAGTGCTAGGTTCTTGACTGAAGCTTTCTTT.

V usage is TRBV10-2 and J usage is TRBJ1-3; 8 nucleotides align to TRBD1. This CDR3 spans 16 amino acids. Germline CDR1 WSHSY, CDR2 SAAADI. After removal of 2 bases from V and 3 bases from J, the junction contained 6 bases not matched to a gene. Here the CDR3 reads CASSEGTGGDGNTIYF. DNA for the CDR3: TGCGCCAGCAGTGAGGGGACAGGCGGTGATGGAAACACCATATATTTT.

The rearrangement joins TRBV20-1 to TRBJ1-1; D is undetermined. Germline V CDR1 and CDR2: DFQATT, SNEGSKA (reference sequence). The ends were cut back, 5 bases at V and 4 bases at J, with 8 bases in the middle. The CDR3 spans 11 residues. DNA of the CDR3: TGCAGTGCTGATTTGGGCACTGAAGCTTTCTTT. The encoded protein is CSADLGTEAFF.

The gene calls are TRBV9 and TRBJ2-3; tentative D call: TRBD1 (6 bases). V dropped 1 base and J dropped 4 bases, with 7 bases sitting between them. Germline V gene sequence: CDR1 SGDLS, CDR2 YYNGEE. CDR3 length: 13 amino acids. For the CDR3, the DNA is TGTGCCAGCAGCGTAAGGACAGCAGATACGCAGTATTTT. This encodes CASSVRTADTQYF.

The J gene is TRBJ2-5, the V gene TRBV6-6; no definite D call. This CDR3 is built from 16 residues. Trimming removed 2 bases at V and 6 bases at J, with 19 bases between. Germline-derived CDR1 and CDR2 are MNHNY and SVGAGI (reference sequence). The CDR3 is CASSYPNVLLGKTQYF. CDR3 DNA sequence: TGTGCCAGCAGTTACCCGAACGTCCTATTGGGGAAGACCCAGTACTTC.

Written as DNA, the CDR3 is TGTGCCAGCAGCCCTTTGACAGGGGGCAATTCACCCCTCCACTTT. It yields the protein CASSPLTGGNSPLHF. The rearrangement joins TRBV28 to TRBJ1-6, with 10 bases aligning to TRBD1. Germline CDR1 MDHEN, CDR2 SYDVKM. This CDR3 has 15 amino acids. V lost 6 bases and J lost 7; bases outside the gene matches: 6.

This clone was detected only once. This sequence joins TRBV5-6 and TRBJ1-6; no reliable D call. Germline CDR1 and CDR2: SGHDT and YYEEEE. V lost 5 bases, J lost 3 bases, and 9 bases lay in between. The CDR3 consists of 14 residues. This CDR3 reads CASRSGSYNSPLHF. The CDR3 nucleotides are TGTGCCAGCAGGTCGGGCAGCTATAATTCACCCCTCCACTTT.

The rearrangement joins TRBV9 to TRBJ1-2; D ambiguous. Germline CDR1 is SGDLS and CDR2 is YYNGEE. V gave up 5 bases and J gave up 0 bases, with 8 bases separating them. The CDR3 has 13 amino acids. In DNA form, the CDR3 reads TGTGCCAGCAGAACTTCCGCTAACTATGGCTACACCTTC. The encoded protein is CASRTSANYGYTF. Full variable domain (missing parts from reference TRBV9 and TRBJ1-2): DSGVTQTPKHLITATGQRVTLRCSPRSGDLSVYWYQQSLDQGLQFLIQYYNGEERAKGNILERFSAQQFPDLHSELNLSSLELGDSALYFCASRTSANYGYTFGSGTRLTVV.

In nucleotides, the CDR3 is TGTGCCAGCAGCGCCCGGGACCGCTTGAACACTGAAGCTTTCTTT. It codes for CASSARDRLNTEAFF. The chain employs TRBV9 and TRBJ1-1; a possible D gene is TRBD1 (5 bases). With 3 bases removed from V and 0 bases from J, the gap between germline ends came to 12 bases. Germline lookup yields CDR1 SGDLS and CDR2 YYNGEE. CDR3 length equals 15 residues.

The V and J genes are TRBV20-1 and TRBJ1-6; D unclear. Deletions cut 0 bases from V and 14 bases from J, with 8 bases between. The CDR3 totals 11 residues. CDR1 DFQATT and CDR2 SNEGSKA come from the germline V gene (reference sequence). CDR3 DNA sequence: TGCAGTGCTAGAGACGTCAGCACCCTCCACTTT. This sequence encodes CSARDVSTLHF.

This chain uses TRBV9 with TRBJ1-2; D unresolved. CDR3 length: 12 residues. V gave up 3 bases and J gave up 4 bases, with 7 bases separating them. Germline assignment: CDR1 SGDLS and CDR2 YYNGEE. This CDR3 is CASSGDFYGYTF. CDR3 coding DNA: TGTGCCAGCAGCGGAGATTTCTATGGCTACACCTTC.

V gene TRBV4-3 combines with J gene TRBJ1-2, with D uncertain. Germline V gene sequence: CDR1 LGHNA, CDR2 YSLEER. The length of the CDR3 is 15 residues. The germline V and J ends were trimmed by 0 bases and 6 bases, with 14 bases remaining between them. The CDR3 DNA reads TGCGCCAGCAGCCAAGACAGTACTGGGCGGGATGGCTACACCTTC. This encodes CASSQDSTGRDGYTF.

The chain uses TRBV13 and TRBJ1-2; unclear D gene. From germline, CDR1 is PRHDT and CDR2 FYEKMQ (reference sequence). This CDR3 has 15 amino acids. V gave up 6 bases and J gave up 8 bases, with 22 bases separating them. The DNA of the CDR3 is TGTGCCAGCAGAGCTAGGTATATGGCATTGAGAGGCTACACCTTC. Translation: CASRARYMALRGYTF.

DNA for the CDR3: TGTGCCAGCAGCTTAGACCGACAGCCCTACAATGAGCAGTTCTTC. Translation: CASSLDRQPYNEQFF. The chain uses TRBV11-3 and TRBJ2-1; a weak D match, TRBD1 (5 bases). Germline CDR1 reads SGHNT; CDR2 reads YENEEA. V lost 0 bases and J 2 bases, leaving 8 bases between the germline ends. The CDR3 spans 15 residues.

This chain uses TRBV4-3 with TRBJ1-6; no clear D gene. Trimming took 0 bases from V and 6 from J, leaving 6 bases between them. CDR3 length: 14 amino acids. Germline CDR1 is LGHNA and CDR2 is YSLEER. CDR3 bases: TGCGCCAGCAGCCAAGACCTACCTAATTCACCCCTCCACTTT. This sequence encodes CASSQDLPNSPLHF.